This TCR beta chain is drawn from a study of T cell responses to AZD1222 COVID-19 vaccine. Study results and caveats: The breadth and depth of Spike-specific TCRs increased once two AZD1222 doses had been given.

Libraries were prepared by immunoSEQ multiplex PCR; TCRdb keeps only in-frame clonotypes and omits some of them. Of 100,000 to 150,000 clones listed, roughly 88% were seen once; the top ten hold 4.4%. On this clone: Its antigen remains unidentified.

The receptor was derived from an adult in good health. Specimen: peripheral blood, collected on day 0 of MenACWY control vaccination.

Here the CDR3 reads CASSWDRVAANYGYTF. CDR3 sequence (DNA): TGTGCCAGCAGCTGGGACAGGGTAGCGGCTAACTATGGCTACACCTTC. The chain carries TRBV5-6 and TRBJ1-2, with 9 bases matching TRBD1. From germline, CDR1 is SGHDT and CDR2 YYEEEE. The CDR3 runs to 16 residues. V was pared by 3 bases and J by 0 bases, with 6 bases of the junction left unmatched.